The clone carrying this T cell receptor beta chain was detected only a few times. Its antigen remains unknown. Once RNA had been extracted, it was reverse transcribed into cDNA to act as the sequencing template. Using immunoSEQ multiplex PCR, the repertoire was profiled, and TCRdb retains in-frame clones only, with some absent. The sample has over 150,000 clones, roughly three fifths seen once; the top ten hold over 4%. Looked up from germline, CDR1 is SGHRS and CDR2 is YFSETQ. V was trimmed by 4 bases and J by 6 bases, leaving 14 bases between them. The CDR3 runs to 14 residues. The data derive from a study of CD8+ T cells in alopecia areata. Study-wide findings and caveats: Scalp sample data also include resident alphabeta T cells from normal skin. More clonal than normal scalp was lesional scalp, particularly alopecia totalis/universalis.

The chain has TRBV5-1 and TRBJ2-1; D may be TRBD1 (6 bases). Sequenced input: CD8+ T cells sorted from blood. This TCR was recovered from a human donor in good health. CDR3 sequence (DNA): TGCGCCAGCAGCCCCTACAGGGTAGGCAATGAGCAGTTCTTC. Encoded protein: CASSPYRVGNEQFF.